This T cell receptor (beta chain) was sequenced in a study of control samples from healthy donors and cancer patients. V was clipped by 0 bases and J by 2 bases; unmatched bases: 5. Germline V gene sequence: CDR1 SGDLS, CDR2 YYNGEE. The CDR3 is 15 amino acids. Profiled with immunoSEQ multiplex PCR; TCRdb holds only in-frame clones, not every one. This table holds about 60,000 clones, over 75% found once. The sample consisted of blood. The TCR originated in a man aged 40-55 years in good health. This chain links TRBV9 with TRBJ2-7, with TRBD1 matching 7 bases. The CDR3 DNA reads as TGTGCCAGCAGCGTAGGAGCAGGGGGTGCCTACGAGCAGTACTTC. As protein: CASSVGAGGAYEQYF.